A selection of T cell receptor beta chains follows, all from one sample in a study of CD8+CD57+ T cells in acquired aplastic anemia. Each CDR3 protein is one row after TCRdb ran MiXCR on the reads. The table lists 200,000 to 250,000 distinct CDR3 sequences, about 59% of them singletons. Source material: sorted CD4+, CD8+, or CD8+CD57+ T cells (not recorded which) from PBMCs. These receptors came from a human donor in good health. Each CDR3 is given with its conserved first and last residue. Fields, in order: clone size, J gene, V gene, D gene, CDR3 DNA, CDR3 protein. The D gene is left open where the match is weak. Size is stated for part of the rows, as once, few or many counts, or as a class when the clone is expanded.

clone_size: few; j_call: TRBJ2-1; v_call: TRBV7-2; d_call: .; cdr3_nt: TGTGCCAGCATGAGGGCCTACAATGAGCAGTTCTTC; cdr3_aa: CASMRAYNEQFF
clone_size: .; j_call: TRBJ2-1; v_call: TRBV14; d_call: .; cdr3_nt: TGTGCCAGCAGCCAAGCCCCAGGTGTACAGTTGTGGGAGCAGTTCTTC; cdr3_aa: CASSQAPGVQLWEQFF
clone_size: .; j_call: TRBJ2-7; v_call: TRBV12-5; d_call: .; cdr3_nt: TGTGCTAGTGGTCGGATAGATATATACGAGCAGTACTTC; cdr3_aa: CASGRIDIYEQYF
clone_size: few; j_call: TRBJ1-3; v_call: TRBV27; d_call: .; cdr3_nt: TGTGCCAGCAGTTTAGTCGGGGCCTCTGGAAACACCATATATTTT; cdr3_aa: CASSLVGASGNTIYF
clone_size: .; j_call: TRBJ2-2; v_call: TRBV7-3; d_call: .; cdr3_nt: TGTGCTAGCAGCTTGACTCTCGGGGGCGCCACCGGGGAGCTGTTTTTT; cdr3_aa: CASSLTLGGATGELFF
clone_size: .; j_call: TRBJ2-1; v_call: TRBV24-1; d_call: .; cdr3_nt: TGTGCCACCAGTGAGTCCTACAATGAGCAGTTCTTC; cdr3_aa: CATSESYNEQFF
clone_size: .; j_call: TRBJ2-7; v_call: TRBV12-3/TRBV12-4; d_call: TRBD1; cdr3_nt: TGTGCCAGCAGTTTAGCGTCCGGACAGGGGACCTACGAGCAGTACTTC; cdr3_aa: CASSLASGQGTYEQYF
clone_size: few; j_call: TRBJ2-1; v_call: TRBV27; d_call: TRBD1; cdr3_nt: TGTGCCAGCACCGGGACAGGGGAGAGGTACAATGAGCAGTTCTTC; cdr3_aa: CASTGTGERYNEQFF
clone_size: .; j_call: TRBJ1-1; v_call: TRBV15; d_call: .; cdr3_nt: TGTGCCACCAGCCACAGACTACGACAAGGGGTCGATGAAGCTTTCTTT; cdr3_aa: CATSHRLRQGVDEAFF
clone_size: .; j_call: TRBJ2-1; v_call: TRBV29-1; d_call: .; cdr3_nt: TGCAGCGTTCGGCAGACCTACAATGAGCAGTTCTTC; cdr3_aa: CSVRQTYNEQFF
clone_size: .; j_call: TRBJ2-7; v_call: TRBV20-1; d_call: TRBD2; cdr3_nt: TGCAGTGCAAGGGCGGCGGGAGGCGGCTCCTACGAGCAGTACTTC; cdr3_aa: CSARAAGGGSYEQYF
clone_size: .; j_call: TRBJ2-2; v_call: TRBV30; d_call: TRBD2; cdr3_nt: TGTGCCTGGAGTTCCCCACGGGGGGACACCGGGGAGCTGTTTTTT; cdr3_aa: CAWSSPRGDTGELFF
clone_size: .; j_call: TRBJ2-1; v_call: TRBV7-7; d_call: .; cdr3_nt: TGTGCTAGCAGCTTAGCGCCGGGAGACTACAATGAGCAGTTCTTC; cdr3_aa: CASSLAPGDYNEQFF
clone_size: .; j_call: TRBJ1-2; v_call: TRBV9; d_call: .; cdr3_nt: TGTGCCAGCAGCCCTACAGGGTCTGTTGGAAACACCTTC; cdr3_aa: CASSPTGSVGNTF
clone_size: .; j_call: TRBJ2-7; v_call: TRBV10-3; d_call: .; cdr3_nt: TGTTCCATCACTCCAGACTCCGGCTCCTACGAGCAGTACTTC; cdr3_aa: CSITPDSGSYEQYF
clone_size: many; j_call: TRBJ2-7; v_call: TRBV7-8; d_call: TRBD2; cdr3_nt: TGTGCCAGTTTGGGGGAGGGTGAATACGAGCAGTACTTC; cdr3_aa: CASLGEGEYEQYF
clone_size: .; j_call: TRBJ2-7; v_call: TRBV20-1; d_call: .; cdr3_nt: TGCAGTGCCCCTGGGGGGGGGGGCCCCTACGAGCAGTACTTC; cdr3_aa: CSAPGGGGPYEQYF
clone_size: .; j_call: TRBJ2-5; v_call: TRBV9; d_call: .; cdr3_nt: TGTGCCAGCAGCGTAGGACAGACCCAAGAGACCCAGTACTTC; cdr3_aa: CASSVGQTQETQYF
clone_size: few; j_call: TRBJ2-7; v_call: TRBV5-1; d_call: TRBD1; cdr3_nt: TGCGCCAGCAGCGAACGGACAGGGGGGTATGGCGAGCAGTACTTC; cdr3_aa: CASSERTGGYGEQYF
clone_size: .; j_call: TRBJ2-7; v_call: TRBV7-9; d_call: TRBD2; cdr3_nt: TGTGCCAGCAGCTTAGTGGGCGGGGGGGCCTACGAGCAGTACTTC; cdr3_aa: CASSLVGGGAYEQYF
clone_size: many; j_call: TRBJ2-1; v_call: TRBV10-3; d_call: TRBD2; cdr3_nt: TGTGCCATCAGCGAACTAGCGGGAGGTGTCGATGAGCAGTTCTTC; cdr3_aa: CAISELAGGVDEQFF
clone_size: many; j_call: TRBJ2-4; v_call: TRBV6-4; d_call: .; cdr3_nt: TGTGCCAGCAGTGAATACGGGGCAGGGAAAAACATTCAGTACTTC; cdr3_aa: CASSEYGAGKNIQYF
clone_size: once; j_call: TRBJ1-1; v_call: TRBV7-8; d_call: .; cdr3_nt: TGTGCCAGCAGCTTAGTATCGGTATCGCCTGAAGCTTTCTTT; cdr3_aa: CASSLVSVSPEAFF